This is a list of T cell receptor beta chains from one sample in a study of response to subunit inactivated influenza vaccine. TCRdb re-analysed the RT-PCR reads in MiXCR, keeping a single row per CDR3 protein. The table records roughly 630,000 distinct CDR3 sequences, 12% to 15% of them present only once. The sample consisted of PBMCs from blood, taken 14 to 15 days before vaccination. The origin of the receptors is a man aged 50 or older who received an inactivated influenza vaccine. Both conserved end residues are part of each CDR3. A D gene is named only where the DNA matches it firmly. Clone size appears in some rows only: once, few, many, or a class for an expanded clone.

V gene: TRBV12-3/TRBV12-4
D gene: .
J gene: TRBJ1-5
clone size: .
CDR3 DNA: TGTGCCAGCAGTCCCTTCGCAGAGGGGCCCCAGCATTTT
CDR3 protein: CASSPFAEGPQHF

V gene: TRBV19
D gene: TRBD2
J gene: TRBJ2-7
clone size: .
CDR3 DNA: TGTGCCAGTAGCGAAGCGGGAGGTACGTTCGGGCAGTACTTC
CDR3 protein: CASSEAGGTFGQYF

V gene: TRBV11-2
D gene: .
J gene: TRBJ2-3
clone size: .
CDR3 DNA: TGTGCCAGCAGCCGTGGAGGATATGGGCGTCAAGATACGCAGTATTTT
CDR3 protein: CASSRGGYGRQDTQYF

V gene: TRBV5-1
D gene: TRBD1
J gene: TRBJ2-1
clone size: many
CDR3 DNA: TGCGCCAGCAGCTCTGGACAGGGGACTTTTGGTGAGCAGTTCTTC
CDR3 protein: CASSSGQGTFGEQFF

V gene: TRBV5-6
D gene: .
J gene: TRBJ1-6
clone size: .
CDR3 DNA: TGTGCCAGCAGCTTTGACAGTCTTAATTCACCCCTCCACTTT
CDR3 protein: CASSFDSLNSPLHF

V gene: TRBV25-1
D gene: TRBD2
J gene: TRBJ2-1
clone size: .
CDR3 DNA: TGTGCCAGCAGTGAACGGGCGCTAGCGGACAATGAGCAGTTCTTC
CDR3 protein: CASSERALADNEQFF

V gene: TRBV4-1
D gene: TRBD2
J gene: TRBJ2-7
clone size: few
CDR3 DNA: TGCGCCAGCAGCCAAGACCCGGGACTAGCGGCCTACGAGCAGTACTTC
CDR3 protein: CASSQDPGLAAYEQYF

V gene: TRBV11-2
D gene: TRBD1
J gene: TRBJ2-3
clone size: few
CDR3 DNA: TGTGCCAGCAGCTTAGACAGGGGGCTATTCACAGATACGCAGTATTTT
CDR3 protein: CASSLDRGLFTDTQYF

V gene: TRBV19
D gene: .
J gene: TRBJ2-2
clone size: .
CDR3 DNA: TGTGCCAGTAGTACCTACGTGGACGGCCGCGGGGAGCTGTTTTTT
CDR3 protein: CASSTYVDGRGELFF

V gene: TRBV5-1
D gene: .
J gene: TRBJ2-7
clone size: few
CDR3 DNA: TGCGCCAGCAGCTTGGGCAGGGTACGAAATTCCTACGAGCAGTACTTC
CDR3 protein: CASSLGRVRNSYEQYF

V gene: TRBV24-1
D gene: .
J gene: TRBJ1-1
clone size: few
CDR3 DNA: TGTGCCACCAGTGATTTCCAGAACACTGAAGCTTTCTTT
CDR3 protein: CATSDFQNTEAFF

V gene: TRBV24-1
D gene: TRBD2
J gene: TRBJ2-7
clone size: many
CDR3 DNA: TGTGCCACCAGTGATAGCGGGAGTGTCGACGAGCAGTACTTC
CDR3 protein: CATSDSGSVDEQYF

V gene: TRBV18
D gene: TRBD1
J gene: TRBJ2-1
clone size: .
CDR3 DNA: TGTGCCAGCTCACCTAAGACAGGGTACAATGAGCAGTTCTTC
CDR3 protein: CASSPKTGYNEQFF

V gene: TRBV18
D gene: .
J gene: TRBJ2-7
clone size: few
CDR3 DNA: TGTGCCAGCTCACCAGCAGGCATTGGGACTGCCCCGGGGGAGCAGTACTTC
CDR3 protein: CASSPAGIGTAPGEQYF

V gene: TRBV15
D gene: .
J gene: TRBJ1-2
clone size: .
CDR3 DNA: TGTGCCACCAGCAGAGATGTGAATTCCGGCTATGGCTACACCTTC
CDR3 protein: CATSRDVNSGYGYTF

V gene: TRBV20-1
D gene: .
J gene: TRBJ2-2
clone size: many
CDR3 DNA: TGCAGTGCTATTGTGGACCCAACCGGGGAGCTGTTTTTT
CDR3 protein: CSAIVDPTGELFF

V gene: TRBV18
D gene: .
J gene: TRBJ2-1
clone size: .
CDR3 DNA: TGTGCCAGCTCACCCCAGGGGCCTCCCTACAATGAGCAGTTCTTC
CDR3 protein: CASSPQGPPYNEQFF

V gene: TRBV7-9
D gene: TRBD2
J gene: TRBJ2-7
clone size: .
CDR3 DNA: TGTGCCAGCAGCTTGACCCGCGGGGGTGACGGGCAGTACTTC
CDR3 protein: CASSLTRGGDGQYF

V gene: TRBV12-3/TRBV12-4
D gene: .
J gene: TRBJ2-7
clone size: few
CDR3 DNA: TGTGCCAGCAGTTTAGCGGGACCCTCCCAAGAGCAGTACTTC
CDR3 protein: CASSLAGPSQEQYF

V gene: TRBV5-5
D gene: .
J gene: TRBJ2-5
clone size: few
CDR3 DNA: TGTGCCAGCAGCTTGGATCACAGGGAGGATGGCGAGACCCAGTACTTC
CDR3 protein: CASSLDHREDGETQYF

V gene: TRBV14
D gene: .
J gene: TRBJ2-1
clone size: few
CDR3 DNA: TGTGCCAGCAGTCCCGAGACCTACAATGAGCAGTTCTTC
CDR3 protein: CASSPETYNEQFF

V gene: TRBV7-2
D gene: TRBD2
J gene: TRBJ2-3
clone size: .
CDR3 DNA: TGTGCCAGCAGCTTACAGCGGGGAGCGCAGTATTTT
CDR3 protein: CASSLQRGAQYF

V gene: TRBV24-1
D gene: .
J gene: TRBJ2-1
clone size: .
CDR3 DNA: TGTGCCACCGGTGACAGGTACCCCTACAATGAGCAGTTCTTC
CDR3 protein: CATGDRYPYNEQFF